Following are 26 T cell receptor beta chains from one sample sequenced in a study of identical twins. Each CDR3 protein gets one entry after TCRdb re-called the 5' RACE reads with MiXCR. The sample has 250,000 to 300,000 distinct CDR3 sequences, about 8% seen once. This same sample was also taken into another study, of yellow fever vaccine responses in identical twins.

Sequenced material: CD8+ T cells sorted from blood. The source of these receptors is a woman aged 18 to 35 in good health.

This clonotype turned up a few times. Relative to the germline gene, one junction end is altered; a read error may explain this. The rearrangement uses TRBV7-9 and TRBJ2-7; D not resolved. The CDR3 is made up of 13 amino acids. Germline CDR1 SEHNR, CDR2 FQNEAQ (reference sequence). The CDR3 spells CASSLAEIREHYF. In DNA form, the CDR3 reads TGTGCCAGCAGCTTAGCGGAGATTCGCGAGCATTACTTC. The variable domain in full, completed from reference TRBV7-9 and TRBJ2-7, reads DTGVSQNPRHKITKRGQNVTFRCDPISEHNRLYWYRQTLGQGPEFLTYFQNEAQLEKSRLLSDRFSAERPKGSFSTLEIQRTEQGDSAMYLCASSLAEIREHYFGPGTRLTVT.

This clonotype has more than one count but fewer than ten. V gene TRBV20-1 combines with J gene TRBJ2-3; 7 bases agree with TRBD2. After removal of 0 bases from V and 1 base from J, the junction contained 10 bases not matched to a gene. Germline V gene sequence: CDR1 DFQATT, CDR2 SNEGSKA (reference sequence). This CDR3 has 17 residues. The CDR3 is CSARELSAGPGTDTQYF. In DNA, the CDR3 is TGCAGTGCTAGAGAACTCTCAGCGGGGCCAGGCACAGATACGCAGTATTTT.

This clonotype has a count of ten or more. The chain carries TRBV28 and TRBJ2-5, with D possibly matching TRBD1 (5 bases). Trimming took 4 bases from V and 0 from J, leaving 15 bases between them. Looked up from germline, CDR1 is MDHEN and CDR2 is SYDVKM. This CDR3 has 16 residues. CDR3: CASSSTRGHHQETQYF. CDR3 sequence (DNA): TGTGCCAGCAGTTCAACTCGCGGACACCACCAAGAGACCCAGTACTTC.

In this sample, this clonotype turned up many times. J is TRBJ1-1 and V is TRBV10-3; 7 bases map to TRBD1. The junction had 4 bases not matched to a gene; V was cut back by 0 bases and J by 0 bases. There are 16 residues in the CDR3. CDR1 and CDR2 from the germline V gene are ENHRY and SYGVKD. The CDR3 loop reads CAISESTGQMNTEAFF. The DNA of the CDR3 is TGTGCCATCAGTGAGTCAACGGGACAGATGAACACTGAAGCTTTCTTT.

The rearrangement links TRBV5-1 to TRBJ2-3; D possibly corresponds to TRBD1 (5 bases). Trimming removed 4 bases from V and 1 base from J, with 7 bases in between. Germline V gene sequence: CDR1 SGHRS, CDR2 YFSETQ. There are 13 residues in the CDR3. CDR3 amino acids: CASSRTRTDTQYF. For the CDR3, the DNA is TGCGCCAGCAGCCGGACACGCACAGATACGCAGTATTTT.

This clonotype was picked up a small number of times. CDR3 coding DNA: TGTGCCAGCGTTAGAGGGACAGGGGTCCACGAGCAGTACTTC. Protein product: CASVRGTGVHEQYF. The chain carries TRBV28 and TRBJ2-7; TRBD1 aligns across 10 bases. Per germline, CDR1 MDHEN and CDR2 SYDVKM. This CDR3 is built from 14 residues. Germline trimming cut 8 bases from V and 5 bases from J; bases unmatched to any gene: 9.

This clonotype was seen repeatedly, ten times or more. The rearrangement uses TRBV6-6 and TRBJ2-7, with D maybe TRBD2 (5 bases). V was pared by 5 bases and J by 4 bases, with 9 bases between. The CDR3 totals 12 residues. Germline lookup yields CDR1 MNHNY and CDR2 SVGAGI (reference sequence). CDR3 sequence: CASSTGSYEQYF. For the CDR3, the DNA is TGTGCCAGCAGTACGGGGTCTTACGAGCAGTACTTC.

This clonotype was detected many times. The CDR3 DNA follows: TGTGCCAGCAGTGCCCGGGACGGAAGCTACGAGCAGTACTTC. Amino acids: CASSARDGSYEQYF. The V and J genes are TRBV2 and TRBJ2-7; the D gene could be TRBD1 or TRBD2 (5 bases each). V was pared by 4 bases and J by 3 bases, with 13 bases between. In germline, CDR1 is SNHLY, CDR2 FYNNEI. The CDR3 consists of 14 residues. The complete variable domain, with remaining parts taken from reference TRBV2 and TRBJ2-7, reads EPEVTQTPSHQVTQMGQEVILRCVPISNHLYFYWYRQILGQKVEFLVSFYNNEISEKSEIFDDQFSVERPDGSNFTLKIRSTKLEDSAMYFCASSARDGSYEQYFGPGTRLTVT.

The chain couples TRBV7-6 to TRBJ2-3; TRBD1 matches at 7 bases. V was clipped by 5 bases and J by 0 bases; unmatched bases: 2. The germline V gene has CDR1 SGHVS and CDR2 FNYEAQ. The CDR3 extends over 14 amino acids. This CDR3 reads CASSDRASTDTQYF. The CDR3 DNA reads as TGTGCCAGCAGCGACAGGGCTAGCACAGATACGCAGTATTTT.

The V call is TRBV11-2, the J call TRBJ2-7, with 8 bases lining up with TRBD1. The CDR3 has 18 residues. V shed 0 bases and J 0 bases; nucleotides not matched to a gene: 10. Germline CDR1 is SGHAT and CDR2 is FQNNGV. The CDR3, as DNA: TGTGCCAGCAGCTTAGATGGGCAGGGGGCCCCCCTCTCCTACGAGCAGTACTTC. Its translation is CASSLDGQGAPLSYEQYF.

This clonotype was seen many times. This chain connects TRBV7-9 to TRBJ1-1; TRBD1 might be the D (6 bases). CDR3 length: 15 amino acids. The germline V gene has CDR1 SEHNR and CDR2 FQNEAQ (reference sequence). The germline V and J ends were trimmed by 6 bases and 0 bases, with 14 bases remaining between them. The CDR3 region has the DNA TGTGCCAGCAGTCTAGCGCGGGGGCTGAACACTGAAGCTTTCTTT. This encodes CASSLARGLNTEAFF.

This clonotype has ten or more counts. The chain carries TRBV12-3 or TRBV12-4 and TRBJ2-1; D perhaps matches TRBD2 (6 bases). The CDR3 length is 14 residues. Trimming took 6 bases from V and 3 from J, leaving 12 bases between them. CDR3 coding DNA: TGTGCCAGCAGCACTTGGCGGGGCTACAATGAGCAGTTCTTC. Translation: CASSTWRGYNEQFF.

The CDR3 region has the DNA TGTGCCAGCAGCTTGGTTTTAGGGGTCCCCATTCGCCAAGAGACCCAGTACTTC. Amino acid sequence: CASSLVLGVPIRQETQYF. The chain joins TRBV5-4 to TRBJ2-5; TRBD1 might be the D (5 bases). CDR1 is SGHNT, CDR2 YYREEE, per germline (reference sequence). CDR3 length: 18 residues. V shed 0 bases and J shed 1 base, with 19 bases lying between them.

The chain recombines TRBV2 with TRBJ2-3; D gene ambiguous. Germline CDR1 and CDR2: SNHLY and FYNNEI. CDR3 length equals 16 residues. The V end lost 3 bases, the J end lost 6 bases, and 19 bases lay between the germline ends. For the CDR3, the DNA is TGTGCCAGCAGTGACTTCCCGGGCCTCCCGAGGGATACGCAGTATTTT. Translation gives CASSDFPGLPRDTQYF.

The table lists this clonotype with many counts. The CDR3 here is CASRGQEFNEQFF. Here the CDR3 DNA reads TGTGCCAGCAGGGGACAGGAGTTCAATGAGCAGTTCTTC. This rearrangement joins TRBV6-1 to TRBJ2-1, with TRBD1 identical over 8 bases. V was pared by 6 bases and J by 6 bases, with 4 bases of the junction left unmatched. Germline CDR1 is MNHNS and CDR2 is SASEGT. CDR3 size: 13 residues.

This clonotype was counted a few times. V is TRBV29-1 and J is TRBJ2-3; possible D gene TRBD2, 5 bases. CDR3 length: 12 amino acids. CDR1 and CDR2 (germline): SQVTM, ANQGSEA. V lost 4 bases and J lost 4, with 9 bases in between. CDR3 sequence: CSVGGRADTQYF. In DNA, the CDR3 is TGCAGCGTTGGTGGGAGAGCAGATACGCAGTATTTT.

The chain is built from TRBV29-1 and TRBJ2-1, with no clear D. CDR1 is SQVTM and CDR2 is ANQGSEA in the germline V gene. V was clipped by 8 bases and J by 5 bases, with 13 bases between them. CDR3 length: 12 residues. CDR3 residues: CSTEARHNEQFF. CDR3 DNA sequence: TGCAGCACTGAAGCGAGGCACAATGAGCAGTTCTTC.

The chain combines TRBV29-1 with TRBJ1-1; no clear D gene. Per germline, CDR1 SQVTM and CDR2 ANQGSEA. This CDR3 contains 14 residues. V was trimmed by 1 base and J by 0 bases, leaving 9 bases between them. The CDR3 bases are TGCAGCGTTGAAGCCCAACAAATGAACACTGAAGCTTTCTTT. Its protein product is CSVEAQQMNTEAFF.

The CDR3 loop is CASSASGPWAFF. Written as DNA, the CDR3 is TGTGCCAGCAGTGCTTCGGGGCCGTGGGCTTTCTTT. This sequence joins TRBV12-3 or TRBV12-4 and TRBJ1-1, with D possibly matching TRBD1 (5 bases). The V gene lost 5 bases and the J gene lost 11 bases, with 15 bases spanning the gap. The CDR3 is 12 residues long.

This clonotype was seen ten or more times. The gene calls are TRBV12-3 or TRBV12-4 and TRBJ2-2, with D unresolved. This CDR3 is 16 amino acids long. V lost 5 bases to trimming and J lost 2 bases, with 15 bases between them. CDR3 sequence: CASSPPISPNTGELFF. As DNA, the CDR3 is TGTGCCAGCAGTCCCCCGATATCGCCTAACACCGGGGAGCTGTTTTTT.

The rearrangement links TRBV20-1 to TRBJ2-7, with 8 nucleotides matching TRBD2. The CDR3 loop spans 14 amino acids. The V gene end was trimmed by 0 bases and the J gene end by 4 bases; junction bases not matched to a gene: 5. Germline values: CDR1 DFQATT, CDR2 SNEGSKA (reference sequence). The CDR3 DNA follows: TGCAGTGCTAGAGAGGAGCGGGAGTGGTACGAGCAGTACTTC. This translates into CSAREEREWYEQYF.

The chain combines TRBV7-9 with TRBJ1-6, with a tentative D call TRBD1 (5 bases). This CDR3 spans 16 amino acids. CDR1 is SEHNR, CDR2 FQNEAQ, per germline (reference sequence). V was pared by 5 bases and J by 2 bases, with 13 bases between. In nucleotides, the CDR3 is TGTGCCAGCAGCGAGACCGGGACCGCCTATAATTCACCCCTCCACTTT. Translated, it gives CASSETGTAYNSPLHF.

This clonotype occurred a few times. The V and J genes are TRBV7-9 and TRBJ2-7; D may match TRBD1 or TRBD2 (5 bases each). The CDR3 has 16 amino acids. The germline V gene encodes CDR1 SEHNR and CDR2 FQNEAQ (reference sequence). Deletions cut 5 bases from V and 6 bases from J, with 23 bases between. CDR3: CASSLMFGEGSSEQYF. The CDR3 region has the DNA TGTGCCAGCAGCCTAATGTTCGGTGAGGGGAGCAGCGAGCAGTACTTC.

This clonotype was counted between two and nine times. This chain links TRBV5-1 with TRBJ2-7; no reliable D call. The CDR3 is made up of 15 amino acids. V was cut by 0 bases and J by 0 bases, with 10 bases left in between. Per germline, CDR1 SGHRS and CDR2 YFSETQ. The CDR3 DNA sequence: TGCGCCAGCAGCTTGGGACCTGCATCCTCCTACGAGCAGTACTTC. It codes for CASSLGPASSYEQYF.

This clonotype has at least ten counts. The CDR3 region is CASSRLGDGYTF. The CDR3 nucleotides read TGTGCCAGCAGCCGCTTAGGGGATGGCTACACCTTC. The V call is TRBV28, the J call TRBJ1-2; D is perhaps TRBD1 (5 bases). The CDR3 length is 12 residues. From germline, CDR1 is MDHEN and CDR2 SYDVKM. Deletions cut 6 bases from V and 6 bases from J, with 11 bases between.

The rearrangement links TRBV6-1 to TRBJ2-1; D not certain. The CDR3 consists of 14 residues. Germline CDR1 MNHNS, CDR2 SASEGT. V lost 4 bases to trimming and J lost 0 bases, with 7 bases between them. As DNA, the CDR3 is TGTGCCAGCAGTGTCCTGGGCTCCTACAATGAGCAGTTCTTC. Its protein is CASSVLGSYNEQFF.